This T cell receptor beta chain was sequenced for a study of regulatory T cells in long-lasting Graves disease. For the study at large: Graves' patients, newly diagnosed, had taken antithyroid drugs under 3 months.

Germline lookup yields CDR1 SGHRS and CDR2 YFSETQ. CDR3 size: 16 residues. V lost 0 bases and J 2 bases, leaving 15 bases between the germline ends. For TCR beta, libraries came from iRepertoire HTBI primers and Arm-PCR of CDR3 regions. Each CDR3 protein is one row after TCRdb ran MiXCR on the multiplex PCR reads. This sample has about 400,000 distinct CDR3 sequences, with roughly 16% found just once. This clonotype was counted many times. Stated time point: newly diagnosed GD, antithyroid drugs for less than 3 months. PBMC RNA was the source of the TCR library. The sample was also reused in another study, on T cells in Graves' hyperthyroidism and ophthalmopathy. That investigation notes: Uncontrolled infection, other autoimmune disease, pregnancy or lactation barred patients from enrollment. The HTBI primer set served for first-round RT-PCR of the TCR CDR3. Ophthalmopathy was distinguished from stable hyperthyroidism by 13 V-J signatures.

The chain links TRBV5-1 to TRBJ2-7; D gene ambiguous. The receptor was derived from a woman under 30 with Graves disease. This specimen consisted of peripheral blood mononuclear cells (PBMCs), obtained at new diagnosis, from a patient treated with antithyroid drugs. CDR3 in amino acids: CASSLEATGVTYEQYF. The DNA of the CDR3 is TGCGCCAGCAGCTTGGAAGCTACGGGCGTAACCTACGAGCAGTACTTC.